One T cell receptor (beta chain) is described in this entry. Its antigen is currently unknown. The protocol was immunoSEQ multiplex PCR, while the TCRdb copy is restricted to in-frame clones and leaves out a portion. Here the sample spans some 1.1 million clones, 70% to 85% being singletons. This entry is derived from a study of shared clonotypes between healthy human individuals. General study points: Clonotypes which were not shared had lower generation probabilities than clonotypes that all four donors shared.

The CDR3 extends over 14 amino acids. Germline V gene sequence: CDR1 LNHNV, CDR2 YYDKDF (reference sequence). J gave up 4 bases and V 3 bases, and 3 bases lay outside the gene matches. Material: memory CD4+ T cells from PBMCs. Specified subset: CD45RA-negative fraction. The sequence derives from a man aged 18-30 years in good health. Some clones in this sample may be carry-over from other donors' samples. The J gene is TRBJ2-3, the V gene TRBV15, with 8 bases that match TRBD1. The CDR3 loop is CATSRDRASDTQYF. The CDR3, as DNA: TGTGCCACCAGCAGGGACAGGGCCTCAGATACGCAGTATTTT.